The present T cell receptor (beta chain) was sequenced within a study of early T cells in non-severe SARS-CoV-2 infection. One entry per CDR3 protein, called by TCRdb with MiXCR from the 5' RACE reads. The data contain around 25,000 distinct CDR3 sequences, approximately 6% of them singletons. Germline V lookup: CDR1 SGHAT, CDR2 FQNNGV. The CDR3 loop spans 16 amino acids. The ends lost 6 bases at V and 4 bases at J; junction bases unmatched: 12. The chain is built from TRBV11-2 and TRBJ2-5, with 9 bases aligning to TRBD2. Sample: whole blood. This clonotype originated in an adult who was a healthcare worker with PCR-confirmed SARS-CoV-2 infection or an uninfected control (not recorded which). In DNA form, the CDR3 reads TGTGCCAGCAGTCGGCCCCCTAGCGGGGATTTAGAGACCCAGTACTTC. Protein product: CASSRPPSGDLETQYF.